The present TCR beta chain was sequenced within a study of blood T cells in healthy people across ages (dated by TCRdb to the mid-2010s). With regard to the full study: In model experiments, template switching captured roughly one uniquely barcoded TCR beta cDNA molecule for every two T cells. Age-related changes in TCR beta repertoire diversity were measured in the study by deep sequencing normalized with unique cDNA molecular identifiers. The donors were split into four age groups: young (average 16 years), middle-aged (39), aged (about 62) and long-lived (approximately 80). For two donors (one aged 18 to 30 and one aged 80 or older), the study analyzed two additional independent replicas of 1 million unique cDNA reads from the same blood draw. The research as a whole found: As age increased, observed TCR beta diversity per million T cells dropped in a roughly linear way, and a significant reduction was already evident by age 40. Compared with the aged group, more naive CD4+ T cells, fewer expanded clones and increased TCR diversity were shown by the long-lived group, suggesting age selection. Observed TCR beta diversity correlated strongly with the percentage of naive T cells measured by flow cytometry. Because donor CMV infection status was unknown, age-related changes in expanded clonotypes were potentially confounded. Conclusive comparison of naive and antigen-experienced compartments was prevented by the profiling of bulk unsorted PBMCs. Estimates of total diversity from one million sequenced T cells were regarded as lower bounds and underestimates.

The library was generated by 5' RACE. Sequencing took place on an Illumina HiSeq 2500. The second PCR ran for roughly 7 to 12 cycles and used a J-beta primer mix along with a sample-barcoded 5' primer. Each TCR beta cDNA molecule received a unique molecular identifier from a template-switch 5' adaptor carrying 12 random nucleotides. Each sample yielded at least 2.5 million CDR3-containing paired-end reads. First-strand cDNA was synthesized from all RNA with the Mint cDNA synthesis kit, primed by a TRBC-specific oligonucleotide. Following uracil-DNA glycosylase treatment, a first 18-cycle PCR with universal primers M1SS and BC2_uni_R was performed on all cDNA. The original methods were these. For normalization, 1 million high-quality reads were randomly selected from each sample, with every read carrying a distinct molecular identifier. Instead of being binned into consensus sequences, reads with shared molecular identifiers were discarded. CDR3 identification, clonotype clustering and error correction used MiTCR with a Q25 quality threshold and the strictest error-elimination algorithm. A nonparametric unseen species model with Euler transformation was used to estimate lower-bound total TCR beta diversity. TCRdb redid the processing of the public reads, applying fastp at Q25 and MiXCR, and retained in-frame beta chains. When rows share a CDR3 protein, they turn into one entry using the most common DNA and genes. The V and J calls reflect TCRdb's pipeline rather than the authors' work. This sample has 700,000 to 900,000 distinct CDR3 sequences in its table, and around 25% of those were observed once. The ten largest clones represent around 2.9% of the sample.

CDR1 and CDR2 (KGHDR, SFDVKD) derive from the germline V gene. Its CDR3 holds 15 amino acids, cysteine through phenylalanine. Here the CDR3 DNA is all that survives: 45 bases in frame from base 1. V gives up 5 bases and J gives up 1 base, and the segment between their germline ends measures 11 bases. Turning to this clonotype: The target of this receptor is not known. No much larger clone is present one base from it, and per-base qualities are unavailable.

Systemically healthy Caucasian individuals from Russia, over 30 in total and aged about 6 to 95 years, were included as donors. Approximately 9.7 milliliters of peripheral blood were drawn from each donor into EDTA-treated Vacutainer tubes. Ficoll-Paque density-gradient centrifugation was used to isolate PBMCs, with at least 6.5 million per sample. Trizol reagent was used to extract total RNA from PBMCs, with at least 5 micrograms per sample. For every donor, flow cytometry on a PBMC aliquot measured the percentage of naive CD45RAhigh/CD27high T cells. These records were also assigned to another study, of T cells of mothers and their children. As described in the second report: Nine systemically healthy Caucasian individuals served as donors, namely three mothers together with their six children. cDNA synthesis used all of the extracted RNA, with roughly 1.6 ug of RNA in each 15 ul reaction. Sample barcodes and 2-4 random nucleotides were added via the M1S primer in the second PCR. Over 10 million TCR beta CDR3 reads came from each mother, compared with 2.5 million to 3.5 million reads from each child. Thymic selection similarly shapes TCR recombination output in related and unrelated pairs, with minor effect from inherited differences. Related mother-child pairs always showed normalized repertoire overlap that was slightly higher than in unrelated mother-child pairs, though the difference was never significant. No persistent microchimeric T cell clones were found, with a detection sensitivity of roughly 100 clones per million clonotypes. The study used deep NGS to compare TCR beta repertoires of mothers and children, seeking features distinguishing related mother-child pairs from unrelated individuals. On average, the children were about 10 +/- 4 years old, while the mothers were about 40 +/- 4 years old. Libraries were sequenced on Illumina HiSeq 2000 with 100+100 nt paired-end reads after adapter ligation with NEBNext reagents. To prevent cross-contamination, the mother and child libraries were prepared one month apart and sequenced in separate runs. Each donor had between roughly 450,000 and 2,300,000 distinct TCR beta clonotypes identified. Naive TCR beta clonotypes were estimated from low-frequency clonotypes matched to each donor's FACS-determined naive share, without sorting.

The chain is assembled from TRBV24-1 and TRBJ1-5; there is no confident call for the D gene. The TCR was taken from a boy younger than 18 in good health. Sequencing was performed on blood. The CDR3 loop reads CATSASPFSNQPQHF. The nucleotide sequence is TGTGCCACCAGTGCATCTCCGTTCAGCAATCAGCCCCAGCATTTT.